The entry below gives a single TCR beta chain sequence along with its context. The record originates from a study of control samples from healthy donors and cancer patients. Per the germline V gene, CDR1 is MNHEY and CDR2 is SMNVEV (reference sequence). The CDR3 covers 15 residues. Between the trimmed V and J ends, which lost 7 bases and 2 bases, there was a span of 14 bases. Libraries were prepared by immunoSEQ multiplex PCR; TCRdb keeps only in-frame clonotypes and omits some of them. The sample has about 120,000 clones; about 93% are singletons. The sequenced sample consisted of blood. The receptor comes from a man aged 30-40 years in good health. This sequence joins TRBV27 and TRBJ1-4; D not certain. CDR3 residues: CASILTGQTNEKLFF. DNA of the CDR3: TGTGCCAGCATCCTAACGGGTCAGACTAATGAAAAACTGTTTTTT.